Following are 31 T cell receptor beta chains from one sample sequenced in a study of blood T cells in healthy people across ages. For the second PCR, which ran for 7 to 11 cycles, a sample-barcoded 5' primer and a J-beta primer mix were used. TCRdb re-analysed the 5' RACE reads in MiXCR, keeping a single row per CDR3 protein. The table has over a million distinct CDR3 sequences, 40% to 50% seen once. Sequencing was performed on blood. All receptors come from a woman aged 55-69 years in good health.

The table lists this clonotype with many counts. The genes are TRBV20-1 and TRBJ2-1, with D possibly matching TRBD2 (5 bases). Germline assignment: CDR1 DFQATT and CDR2 SNEGSKA (reference sequence). The length of the CDR3 is 14 residues. V was clipped by 4 bases and J by 0 bases, with 10 bases between them. The CDR3 protein is CSAIARSSYNEQFF. In DNA, the CDR3 is TGCAGTGCTATAGCGCGGAGCTCCTACAATGAGCAGTTCTTC.

The CDR3: CSADSGTGGEAFF. For the CDR3, the DNA is TGCAGTGCGGACTCCGGGACAGGGGGTGAAGCTTTCTTT. The chain uses TRBV20-1 and TRBJ1-1; 11 bases line up with TRBD1. The germline V gene encodes CDR1 DFQATT and CDR2 SNEGSKA (reference sequence). Trimming removed 6 bases from V and 7 bases from J; junction bases left unmatched: 7. CDR3 length equals 13 residues.

This clonotype was seen more than once but under ten times. The rearrangement joins TRBV7-9 to TRBJ1-4; 11 nucleotides agree with TRBD1. The V gene end was trimmed by 0 bases and the J gene end by 12 bases; junction bases not matched to a gene: 0. The germline V gene encodes CDR1 SEHNR and CDR2 FQNEAQ (reference sequence). This CDR3 contains 13 residues. CDR3 residues: CASSLAGQGELFF. The CDR3 nucleotides are TGTGCCAGCAGCTTAGCGGGACAGGGGGAACTGTTTTTT.

This chain uses TRBV6-1 with TRBJ2-1, with TRBD2 identical over 7 bases. This CDR3 has 15 residues. Per germline, CDR1 MNHNS and CDR2 SASEGT. J gave up 4 bases and V 2 bases, and 5 bases lay outside the gene matches. In DNA, the CDR3 is TGTGCCAGCAGTGAATGGTTAGCGGGTTACAATGAGCAGTTCTTC. Protein: CASSEWLAGYNEQFF.

This clonotype has just a few counts. The rearrangement uses TRBV28 and TRBJ2-7; 10 nucleotides line up with TRBD2. In germline, CDR1 is MDHEN, CDR2 SYDVKM. This CDR3 is built from 20 residues. With 10 bases clipped from V and 4 bases from J, the junction kept 28 bases outside the gene matches. CDR3 sequence reads: CATWGRQGSRVAGGYYEQYF. As DNA, the CDR3 is TGTGCCACCTGGGGACGACAGGGGAGTCGAGTAGCGGGAGGTTATTACGAGCAGTACTTC.

V gene TRBV29-1 combines with J gene TRBJ2-1, with 13 nucleotides matching TRBD2. The J call is doubtful: the DNA matches TRBJ2-7 better. This CDR3 is built from 16 residues. Germline values: CDR1 SQVTM, CDR2 ANQGSEA. CDR3 coding DNA: TGCAGCGTTTGGGGGGCCGGGACTAGCGGGACCAATGAGCAGTACTTC. Its protein product is CSVWGAGTSGTNEQYF.

The chain is built from TRBV2 and TRBJ2-5; 7 bases fit TRBD2. The CDR3 spans 16 residues. Germline V gives CDR1 SNHLY, CDR2 FYNNEI. V shed 4 bases, J shed 0 bases, and the junction held 8 bases outside the gene matches. CDR3 in DNA: TGTGCCAGCAGTGTCAGCGCCGGGACTAACCAAGAGACCCAGTACTTC. Its protein product is CASSVSAGTNQETQYF.

The CDR3, as DNA: TGCAGTGCTAGGTCAACGAGCGGGAGCGGGGAGACCCAGTACTTC. Translated: CSARSTSGSGETQYF. The rearrangement joins TRBV20-1 to TRBJ2-5, with 8 bases fitting TRBD2. The CDR3 runs 15 residues. With V trimmed by 3 bases and J by 5 bases, 11 bases remained unmatched. Germline assignment: CDR1 DFQATT and CDR2 SNEGSKA (reference sequence).

This clonotype has a handful of counts. The CDR3 spells CASKGRGYNEQFF. CDR3 DNA sequence: TGTGCCAGCAAGGGCAGGGGTTACAATGAGCAGTTCTTC. J is TRBJ2-1 and V is TRBV27, with D maybe TRBD1 (6 bases). Trimming shortened V by 7 bases and J by 4 bases, and 11 bases separated the two germline ends. From germline, CDR1 is MNHEY and CDR2 SMNVEV (reference sequence). The CDR3 is 13 residues long.

This clonotype was seen a few times. The rearrangement uses TRBV30 and TRBJ1-2; 12 nucleotides match TRBD1. Germline CDR1 and CDR2: GTSNPN and SVGIG (reference sequence). The ends lost 2 bases at V and 4 bases at J; junction bases unmatched: 5. The CDR3 sequence is 15 residues long. CDR3 in DNA: TGTGCCTGGAGTAGGGGACAGGGGGCGAGCTATGGCTACACCTTC. Translated: CAWSRGQGASYGYTF. The full variable domain, with the rest looked up from reference TRBV30 and TRBJ1-2, is SQTIHQWPATLVQPVGSPLSLECTVEGTSNPNLYWYRQAAGRGLQLLFYSVGIGQISSEVPQNLSASRPQDRQFILSSKKLLLSDSGFYLCAWSRGQGASYGYTFGSGTRLTVV.

There are a few counts of this clonotype. The chain carries TRBV7-8 and TRBJ2-5; no firm D call. The CDR3 spans 16 residues. Trimming removed 4 bases from V and 2 bases from J, with 17 bases in between. CDR1 is SGHVS, CDR2 FQNEAQ, per germline. CDR3 sequence: CASSSGPSDPQETQYF. CDR3 coding DNA: TGTGCCAGCAGCTCCGGGCCCTCCGACCCTCAAGAGACCCAGTACTTC.

This clonotype was counted between two and nine times. In DNA, the CDR3 is TGCGCCAGCAGCCAAGTTCCGGGCCAACCCGGCCTTAGCTCCTACGAGCAGTACTTC. It encodes CASSQVPGQPGLSSYEQYF. The chain couples TRBV4-1 to TRBJ2-7, with D unresolved. The CDR3 is 19 residues long. In germline, CDR1 is MGHRA, CDR2 YSYEKL. V was clipped by 1 base and J by 0 bases, with 22 bases between them.

The chain uses TRBV20-1 and TRBJ2-4; 7 bases agree with TRBD2. Germline trimming cut 6 bases from V and 2 bases from J; bases unmatched to any gene: 7. The germline gives CDR1 DFQATT, CDR2 SNEGSKA (reference sequence). The CDR3 runs to 14 residues. The CDR3 DNA reads as TGCAGTGCCCACGGACTAGTGCCCAAAAACATTCAGTACTTC. It encodes CSAHGLVPKNIQYF.

Concerning this clonotype itself: Compared with germline, one end of the junction differs, possibly owing to a read error. J is TRBJ2-7 and V is TRBV29-1, with D perhaps TRBD1 or TRBD2 (5 bases each). This CDR3 is 14 amino acids long. Germline lookup yields CDR1 SQVTM and CDR2 ANQGSEA. This CDR3 is CCVEVTGGGYERYF. CDR3 nucleotide sequence: TGCTGCGTTGAAGTAACAGGAGGCGGGTACGAGCGGTACTTC.

This chain links TRBV7-3 with TRBJ2-7; TRBD1 might be the D (5 bases). V was trimmed by 2 bases and J by 4 bases, leaving 15 bases between them. The CDR3 consists of 15 residues. The germline V gene has CDR1 SGHTA and CDR2 FQGTGA. The DNA for the CDR3 is TGTGCCAGCAGCTTAGATGCGTCAGGGAAGTACGAGCAGTACTTC. It translates to CASSLDASGKYEQYF.

This clonotype was observed a few times. The chain joins TRBV12-5 to TRBJ2-3; 8 bases map to TRBD1. V dropped 4 bases and J dropped 2; count of bases not matched to a gene: 5. The CDR3 totals 15 residues. CDR1 and CDR2 from the germline V gene are LGHNT and FRNRAP. The CDR3 reads CASGSRQGYTDTQYF. The CDR3 bases are TGTGCTAGTGGTTCTCGACAGGGGTACACAGATACGCAGTATTTT.

V gene TRBV11-1 combines with J gene TRBJ1-2; D not resolved. The CDR3 is 14 amino acids. Trimming left V 0 bases short and J 3 bases short, with 8 bases between. Germline CDR1 and CDR2: SGHAT and FQDESV (reference sequence). Here the CDR3 DNA reads TGTGCCAGCAGCTTAGCGCCGGGCGACTATGGCTACACCTTC. Protein: CASSLAPGDYGYTF. Looking up the rest from reference TRBV11-1 and TRBJ1-2 gives the full variable domain: EAEVAQSPRYKITEKSQAVAFWCDPISGHATLYWYRQILGQGPELLVQFQDESVVDDSQLPKDRFSAERLKGVDSTLKIQPAELGDSAMYLCASSLAPGDYGYTFGSGTRLTVV.

This clonotype occurred a few times. J is TRBJ2-3 and V is TRBV20-1, with no clear D. The CDR3 totals 16 residues. The germline CDR1 and CDR2 sequences are DFQATT and SNEGSKA (reference sequence). Trimming took 8 bases from V and 0 from J, leaving 21 bases between them. The CDR3 loop is CSPKHQGAASTDTQYF. In DNA, the CDR3 is TGCAGTCCAAAACACCAAGGAGCCGCTAGCACAGATACGCAGTATTTT.

This chain joins TRBV6-5 and TRBJ1-2; TRBD1 is a possible D gene (6 bases). The CDR3 runs to 12 residues. CDR1 is MNHEY and CDR2 is SVGAGI in the germline V gene. V shed 8 bases and J shed 4 bases, with 11 bases lying between them. The CDR3 bases are TGTGCCAGCGTGGGGGCACGCTATGGCTACACCTTC. Translated, it gives CASVGARYGYTF.

V usage is TRBV5-1 and J usage is TRBJ2-2; TRBD2 agrees at 8 bases. The J segment lost 6 bases and the V segment lost 6 bases, leaving 7 bases of the junction unmatched. In germline, CDR1 is SGHRS, CDR2 YFSETQ. There are 14 residues in the CDR3. CDR3 nucleotides: TGCGCCAGCACAGAAGCGGGAGCATCCGGGGAGCTGTTTTTT. Protein product: CASTEAGASGELFF.

This chain joins TRBV14 and TRBJ2-2; maybe TRBD1 (6 bases). CDR3 length equals 18 residues. V lost 0 bases, J lost 4 bases, and 18 bases lay in between. Germline CDR1 SGHDN, CDR2 FVKESK. CDR3 region: CASSQDLGGADGTGELFF. CDR3 sequence (DNA): TGTGCCAGCAGCCAAGATTTAGGGGGAGCAGACGGCACCGGGGAGCTGTTTTTT.

At least ten counts were recorded for this clonotype. It is unclear where the CDR3 begins or ends on the DNA, so no DNA is shown, and the CDR3 is as TCRdb lists it. The chain links TRBV6-1 to TRBJ2-7. Germline V CDR1 and CDR2: MNHNS, SASEGT. Both ends counted, the CDR3 spans 15 residues. CDR3: CASSTSAGTSYEQYF.

This clonotype has more than one count but fewer than ten. This chain uses TRBV29-1 with TRBJ2-1, with D unclear. The CDR3 spans 13 residues. Germline V lookup: CDR1 SQVTM, CDR2 ANQGSEA. V was clipped by 4 bases and J by 9 bases, with 16 bases between them. The CDR3 sequence: CSVVALPLGEQFF. In DNA form, the CDR3 reads TGCAGCGTTGTGGCCCTTCCTTTGGGTGAGCAGTTCTTC.

The rearrangement joins TRBV29-1 to TRBJ2-1, with unresolved D. CDR1 and CDR2 from the germline V gene are SQVTM and ANQGSEA. This CDR3 region has 14 residues. Trimming stripped 6 bases from V and 7 bases from J, with 19 bases between. The CDR3 loop reads CSVRVRYSRNEQFF. The CDR3 region has the DNA TGCAGCGTCCGAGTGCGGTACAGTAGGAATGAGCAGTTCTTC.

This clonotype has a handful of counts. The gene calls are TRBV6-5 and TRBJ2-1, with TRBD2 matching 8 bases. With V trimmed by 2 bases and J by 10 bases, 13 bases remained unmatched. This CDR3 is 16 amino acids long. Germline V lookup: CDR1 MNHEY, CDR2 SVGAGI. CDR3 sequence reads: CASSYGSGGPPGEQFF. CDR3 DNA sequence: TGTGCCAGCAGTTACGGGTCGGGAGGGCCTCCCGGAGAGCAGTTCTTC.

The chain has TRBV7-9 and TRBJ2-1; D gene ambiguous. V dropped 11 bases and J dropped 3 bases, with 14 bases sitting between them. CDR1 and CDR2 (germline): SEHNR, FQNEAQ (reference sequence). The CDR3 has 13 amino acids. This CDR3 is CAPARKFYNEQFF. Written as DNA, the CDR3 is TGTGCCCCAGCACGGAAATTCTACAATGAGCAGTTCTTC.

This clonotype was observed once. In DNA, the CDR3 is TGTGCCAGCAGCGTCGGGGGGCGAACTAACTATGGCTACACCTTC. Protein sequence: CASSVGGRTNYGYTF. The chain employs TRBV9 and TRBJ1-2, with a possible D match to TRBD1 (6 bases). CDR1 and CDR2 (germline): SGDLS, YYNGEE. CDR3 length: 15 residues. V lost 2 bases and J 0 bases, leaving 11 bases between the germline ends.

The rearrangement joins TRBV7-9 to TRBJ1-2; TRBD1 might be the D (5 bases). The germline gives CDR1 SEHNR, CDR2 FQNEAQ (reference sequence). The CDR3 sequence is 15 residues long. V gave up 0 bases and J gave up 4 bases, with 12 bases separating them. CDR3 region: CASSLATGPLYGYTF. The CDR3 DNA is TGTGCCAGCAGCTTAGCTACAGGTCCCCTCTATGGCTACACCTTC.

This clonotype was seen a few times. V usage is TRBV6-2 or TRBV6-3 and J usage is TRBJ1-5, with TRBD1 identical over 9 bases. CDR1 is MNHEY, CDR2 SVGEGT, per germline. Trimming removed 2 bases from V and 5 bases from J; junction bases left unmatched: 4. This CDR3 spans 15 amino acids. Here the CDR3 DNA reads TGTGCCAGCAGTTACCGGGGACAGGGAGATCAGCCCCAGCATTTT. Protein product: CASSYRGQGDQPQHF.

This chain links TRBV16 with TRBJ2-7, with TRBD1 identical over 9 bases. J lost 2 bases, V lost 7 bases, and 6 bases had no gene match. In germline, CDR1 is KGHSY, CDR2 FQNENV. The CDR3 is made up of 14 amino acids. The CDR3 nucleotides read TGTGCCAGCATGCCGGGACAGGGAACCTACGAGCAGTACTTC. This codes for CASMPGQGTYEQYF.

This clonotype was seen a single time. The chain has TRBV29-1 and TRBJ2-1, with a tentative D call TRBD2 (7 bases). Germline-derived CDR1 and CDR2 are SQVTM and ANQGSEA. The CDR3 spans 12 residues. CDR3 residues: CVGGAGNNEQFF. CDR3 sequence (DNA): TGCGTGGGGGGGGCGGGAAACAATGAGCAGTTCTTC.